This entry concerns a single T cell receptor (beta chain). V lost 7 bases to trimming and J lost 3 bases, with 10 bases between them. This CDR3 is 13 amino acids long. Germline V CDR1 and CDR2: MDHEN, SYDVKM. This sample is drawn from a study of Ad26.COV2.S vaccination and SARS-CoV-2 variants. Stated treatment: roughly 19 received Ad26.COV2.S at low or high dose, single or two shots; several received placebo; per-sample allocation not given. Day 63 after the first injection of vaccine or placebo was the sampling time. Method: immunoSEQ multiplex PCR; TCRdb's copy keeps in-frame clones and lacks some. The sample has fewer than 500,000 clones; about 92% are singletons.

J is TRBJ2-1 and V is TRBV28; D is possibly TRBD2 (6 bases). The origin of this receptor is a person between 18 and 65 years old who received the Ad26.COV2.S COVID-19 vaccine or a placebo. The specimen comprised peripheral blood, sampled in a trial of Ad26.COV2.S vaccine versus placebo. DNA of the CDR3: TGTGCCAGCACCTCGGGGGTCTACAATGAGCAGTTCTTC. It encodes CASTSGVYNEQFF. The whole variable domain, filled in from reference TRBV28 and TRBJ2-1, reads DVKVTQSSRYLVKRTGEKVFLECVQDMDHENMFWYRQDPGLGLRLIYFSYDVKMKEKGDIPEGYSVSREKKERFSLILESASTNQTSMYLCASTSGVYNEQFFGPGTRLTVL.